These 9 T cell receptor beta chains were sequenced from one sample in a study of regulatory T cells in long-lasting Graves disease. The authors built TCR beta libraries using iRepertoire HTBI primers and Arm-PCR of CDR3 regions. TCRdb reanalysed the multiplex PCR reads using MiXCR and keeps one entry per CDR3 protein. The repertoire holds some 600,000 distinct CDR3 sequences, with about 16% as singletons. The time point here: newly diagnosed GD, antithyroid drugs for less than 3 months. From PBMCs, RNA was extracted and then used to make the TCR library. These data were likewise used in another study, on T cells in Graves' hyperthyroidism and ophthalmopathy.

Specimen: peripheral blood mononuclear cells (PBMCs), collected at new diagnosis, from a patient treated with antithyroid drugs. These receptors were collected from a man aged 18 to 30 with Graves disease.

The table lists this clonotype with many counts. CDR3 DNA: TGTGCCAGCAGCACCTGGACAGGGGGAGACTACGAGCAGTACTTC. It specifies CASSTWTGGDYEQYF. The chain carries TRBV7-9 and TRBJ2-7; TRBD1 aligns across 10 bases. The germline CDR1 and CDR2 sequences are SEHNR and FQNEAQ (reference sequence). V was clipped by 5 bases and J by 3 bases; unmatched bases: 7. This CDR3 contains 15 residues.

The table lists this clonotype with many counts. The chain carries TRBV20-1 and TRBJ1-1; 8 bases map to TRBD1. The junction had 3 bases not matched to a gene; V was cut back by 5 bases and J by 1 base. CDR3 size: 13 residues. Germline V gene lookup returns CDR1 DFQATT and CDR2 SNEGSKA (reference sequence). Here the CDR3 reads CSARQGPNTEAFF. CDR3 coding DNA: TGCAGTGCTCGACAGGGGCCGAACACTGAAGCTTTCTTT.

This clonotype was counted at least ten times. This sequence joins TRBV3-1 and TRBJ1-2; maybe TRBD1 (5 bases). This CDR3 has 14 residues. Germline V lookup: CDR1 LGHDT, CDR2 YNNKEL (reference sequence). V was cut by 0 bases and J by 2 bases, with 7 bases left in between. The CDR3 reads CASSQDQGNYGYTF. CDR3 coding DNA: TGTGCCAGCAGCCAAGATCAGGGAAACTATGGCTACACCTTC.

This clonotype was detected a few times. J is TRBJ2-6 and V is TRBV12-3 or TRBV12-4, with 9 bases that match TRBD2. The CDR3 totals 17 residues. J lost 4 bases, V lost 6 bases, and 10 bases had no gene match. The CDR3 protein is CASSPEGGRVGANVLTF. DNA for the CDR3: TGTGCCAGCAGCCCCGAGGGCGGGAGGGTCGGGGCCAACGTCCTGACTTTC.

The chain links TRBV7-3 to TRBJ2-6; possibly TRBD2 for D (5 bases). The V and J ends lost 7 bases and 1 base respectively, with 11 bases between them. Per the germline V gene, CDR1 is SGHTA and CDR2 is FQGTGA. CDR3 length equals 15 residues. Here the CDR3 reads CASTIGGSGANVLTF. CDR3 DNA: TGTGCCAGCACCATTGGAGGATCTGGGGCCAACGTCCTGACTTTC.

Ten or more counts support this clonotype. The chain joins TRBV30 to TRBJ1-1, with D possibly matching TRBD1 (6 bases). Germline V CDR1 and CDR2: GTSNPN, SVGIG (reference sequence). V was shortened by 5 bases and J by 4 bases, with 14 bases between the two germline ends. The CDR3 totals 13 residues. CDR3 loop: CAWGSGGFTEAFF. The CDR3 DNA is TGTGCCTGGGGGTCTGGGGGCTTCACTGAAGCTTTCTTT.

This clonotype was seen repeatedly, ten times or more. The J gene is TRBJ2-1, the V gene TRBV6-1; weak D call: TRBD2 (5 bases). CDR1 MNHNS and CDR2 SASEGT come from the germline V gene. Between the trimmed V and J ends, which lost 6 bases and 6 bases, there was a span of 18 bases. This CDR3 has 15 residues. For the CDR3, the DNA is TGTGCCAGCAGGACCCCCTCGGGAACATCCAATGAGCAGTTCTTC. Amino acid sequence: CASRTPSGTSNEQFF.

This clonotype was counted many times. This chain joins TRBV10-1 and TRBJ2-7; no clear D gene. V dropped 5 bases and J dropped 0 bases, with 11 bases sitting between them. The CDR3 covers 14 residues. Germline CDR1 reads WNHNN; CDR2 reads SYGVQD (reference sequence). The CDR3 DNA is TGCGCCAGCAGTAAAGACGGCAACTCCTACGAGCAGTACTTC. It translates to CASSKDGNSYEQYF.

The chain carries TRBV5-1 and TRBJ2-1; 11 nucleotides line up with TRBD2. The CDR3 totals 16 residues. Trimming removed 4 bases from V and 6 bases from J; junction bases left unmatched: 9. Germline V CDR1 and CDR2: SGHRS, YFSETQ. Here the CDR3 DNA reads TGCGCCAGCAGCCTTCCACTAGCGGGAGTTGGCAATGAGCAGTTCTTC. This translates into CASSLPLAGVGNEQFF.